A single T cell receptor beta chain is shown here with its context. What it recognizes is unknown. This specimen belongs to a study of T cell responses to AZD1222 COVID-19 vaccine. Using immunoSEQ multiplex PCR, the repertoire was profiled, and TCRdb retains in-frame clones only, with some absent. The data show some 86,000 clones, roughly 90% seen once. The study's findings and limits: Across spike, vaccine-associated CD4 TCRs were found, dominant at 160-218 and 743-854. White British ancestry dominated among donors, who included more females, and clonal diversity was possibly underestimated.

Trimming removed 4 bases at V and 2 bases at J, with 18 bases between. This CDR3 has 16 amino acids. Looked up from germline, CDR1 is MGHRA and CDR2 is YSYEKL. This sequence was found in an adult who received the AZD1222 COVID-19 vaccine. The V call is TRBV4-1, the J call TRBJ2-7; D may be TRBD1 (6 bases). The material was peripheral blood, obtained 28 days after the second AZD1222 dose. CDR3 in DNA: TGCGCCAGCAGCCTCGACTTGACAGGAGGAACCTACGAGCAGTACTTC. Translation: CASSLDLTGGTYEQYF.